This passage covers 17 T cell receptor beta chains from one sample sequenced in a study of breast tumors, draining lymph nodes, adjacent tissues. Breast cancer patients provided tissue from their axillary draining lymph nodes. TCRdb passed the multiplex PCR reads through MiXCR, listing each CDR3 protein once. The repertoire holds over 250,000 distinct CDR3 sequences, with about 30% as singletons. The sample taken for sequencing was axillary lymph node tissue. These receptors were taken from a female donor with breast cancer. Some clones in this sample may be carry-over from other donors' samples.

The J gene is TRBJ1-1, the V gene TRBV6-5, with D unresolved. V lost 5 bases and J lost 8, with 15 bases in between. The CDR3 is made up of 13 amino acids. Germline CDR1 MNHEY, CDR2 SVGAGI. DNA of the CDR3: TGTGCCAGCAGTAAACGGGGAGGTAGGGAAGCTTTCTTT. Residues: CASSKRGGREAFF.

This clonotype was recorded many times. The chain couples TRBV29-1 to TRBJ2-5; D is unclear. The germline V gene has CDR1 SQVTM and CDR2 ANQGSEA. This CDR3 contains 9 residues. V lost 7 bases and J lost 4, with 4 bases in between. CDR3 coding DNA: TGCAGCGGGGGAGAGACCCAGTACTTC. It encodes CSGGETQYF.

CDR3 bases: TGCAGTGCTTCTAACGCAGGGGATACGCAGTATTTT. The encoded protein is CSASNAGDTQYF. The J gene is TRBJ2-3, the V gene TRBV20-1; possibly TRBD1 for D (5 bases). CDR3 size: 12 residues. Germline-derived CDR1 and CDR2 are DFQATT and SNEGSKA (reference sequence). V lost 5 bases and J lost 6, with 12 bases in between.

V is TRBV18 and J is TRBJ2-7; TRBD2 might be the D (6 bases). Trimming left V 0 bases short and J 2 bases short, with 17 bases between. This CDR3 region has 17 residues. Germline V gene sequence: CDR1 KGHSH, CDR2 LQKENI. This CDR3 is CASSPPSYSSETYEQYF. In DNA form, the CDR3 reads TGTGCCAGCTCACCACCCTCTTATTCTAGCGAAACCTACGAGCAGTACTTC.

This clonotype was picked up many times. This chain connects TRBV6-5 to TRBJ2-2, with a possible D match to TRBD1 (6 bases). Germline V gene lookup returns CDR1 MNHEY and CDR2 SVGAGI. The CDR3 extends over 15 amino acids. V shed 6 bases and J shed 4 bases, with 15 bases lying between them. Here the CDR3 DNA reads TGTGCCAGCAGGGACTCGGGACATTCCACCGGGGAGCTGTTTTTT. This gives the protein CASRDSGHSTGELFF.

Comments on this clonotype: One junction end disagrees with the germline gene, perhaps due to a read error. This chain connects TRBV24-1 to TRBJ2-1, with TRBD2 matching 9 bases. The CDR3 has 13 amino acids. CDR1 is KGHDR and CDR2 is SFDVKD in the germline V gene. The CDR3 bases are TGTGCCGTACAAGCGGGAGGATACAATGAGCGGTTCTTC. The encoded protein is CAVQAGGYNERFF.

The V gene is TRBV15, the J gene TRBJ2-1, with D perhaps TRBD2 (6 bases). The germline V gene has CDR1 LNHNV and CDR2 YYDKDF (reference sequence). The CDR3 sequence is 13 residues long. Trimming removed 9 bases at V and 0 bases at J, with 9 bases between. Written as DNA, the CDR3 is TGTGCCACAAGCGGGTCCTCCTACAATGAGCAGTTCTTC. It yields the protein CATSGSSYNEQFF.

This clonotype occurred many times. V usage is TRBV9 and J usage is TRBJ1-2; no firm D call. This CDR3 contains 12 residues. The germline V gene encodes CDR1 SGDLS and CDR2 YYNGEE. The V end lost 6 bases, the J end lost 7 bases, and 13 bases lay between the germline ends. CDR3 amino acids: CASTGSLGGYTF. Here the CDR3 DNA reads TGTGCCAGCACTGGATCACTTGGTGGCTACACCTTC.

This clonotype was seen many times. The chain employs TRBV6-4 and TRBJ2-3, with 7 nucleotides matching TRBD2. The J segment lost 2 bases and the V segment lost 9 bases, leaving 8 bases of the junction unmatched. CDR3 length equals 14 residues. Germline lookup yields CDR1 MRHNA and CDR2 SNTAGT. The CDR3 is CASSPSGSTDTQYF. The CDR3 nucleotides read TGTGCCAGTAGCCCTAGCGGCTCCACAGATACGCAGTATTTT.

This clonotype was seen a few times. A single base separates this from a much larger clone, so it may be a read error. The gene calls are TRBV20-1 and TRBJ2-3; TRBD2 matches 9 bases. The CDR3 sequence is 14 residues long. Germline CDR1 is DFQATT and CDR2 is SNEGSKA (reference sequence). The junction had 9 bases not matched to a gene; V was cut back by 3 bases and J by 8 bases. The CDR3 reads CSARMAGGAATQYF. The CDR3, as DNA: TGCAGTGCTAGGATGGCGGGAGGGGCAGCTACGCAGTATTTT.

This clonotype was detected many times. The chain uses TRBV12-3 or TRBV12-4 and TRBJ2-1; maybe TRBD2 (5 bases). This CDR3 is 15 amino acids long. V shed 5 bases and J shed 8 bases, with 19 bases lying between them. In DNA, the CDR3 is TGTGCCAGCAGTCAGGACTCCAATTTCGGGTATGAGCAGTTCTTC. Translating it yields CASSQDSNFGYEQFF.

This clonotype was counted many times. V is TRBV6-6 and J is TRBJ1-4; 10 bases fit TRBD1. Trimming took 0 bases from V and 5 from J; bases not matched to a gene: 6. The CDR3 spans 17 residues. Germline V gene sequence: CDR1 MNHNY, CDR2 SVGAGI (reference sequence). Here the CDR3 DNA reads TGTGCCAGCAGTTACTCACGACAGGGGGCTGGGAATGAAAAACTGTTTTTT. This codes for CASSYSRQGAGNEKLFF.

This clonotype was seen repeatedly, ten times or more. The CDR3 sequence: CASSTQTANYGYTF. The DNA for the CDR3 is TGCGCCAGCAGCACACAGACAGCTAACTATGGCTACACCTTC. The J gene is TRBJ1-2, the V gene TRBV4-1, with a possible D match to TRBD1 (5 bases). Germline-derived CDR1 and CDR2 are MGHRA and YSYEKL. The CDR3 loop spans 14 amino acids. The V and J ends lost 5 bases and 0 bases respectively, with 10 bases between them.

A word on this clonotype: This may be a read error, as it is one base from a much larger clone. The chain employs TRBV6-5 and TRBJ2-7; D possibly corresponds to TRBD2 (5 bases). This CDR3 has 14 amino acids. The germline CDR1 and CDR2 sequences are MNHEY and SVGAGI. The CDR3 region has the DNA TGTGCCAGCAGTTCAGACTATTCCTCCTACGAGCAGTGCTTC. Its translation: CASSSDYSSYEQCF.

This clonotype was recorded at least ten times. The chain couples TRBV2 to TRBJ1-2; 7 bases agree with TRBD1. CDR3 length: 14 residues. After removal of 6 bases from V and 5 bases from J, the junction contained 9 bases not matched to a gene. Germline CDR1 and CDR2: SNHLY and FYNNEI. CDR3 amino acids: CASRGLGTVYGYTF. For the CDR3, the DNA is TGTGCCAGCAGGGGCCTCGGGACAGTTTATGGCTACACCTTC.

This clonotype was counted many times. The rearrangement uses TRBV7-8 and TRBJ2-1; D remains unclear. Germline CDR1 and CDR2: SGHVS and FQNEAQ. Trimming removed 3 bases at V and 7 bases at J, with 22 bases between. The CDR3 consists of 17 residues. The CDR3 nucleotides read TGTGCCAGCAGCTTGTCTTCCTGGGCTCTTGAGTGGAATGAGCAGTTCTTC. This codes for CASSLSSWALEWNEQFF. Complete variable domain (other parts from reference TRBV7-8 and TRBJ2-1): GAGVSQSPRYKVAKRGQDVALRCDPISGHVSLFWYQQALGQGPEFLTYFQNEAQLDKSGLPSDRFFAERPEGSVSTLKIQRTQQEDSAVYLCASSLSSWALEWNEQFFGPGTRLTVL.

At least ten counts were recorded for this clonotype. This chain joins TRBV5-4 and TRBJ2-5; D gene uncertain. This CDR3 is built from 14 residues. The germline gives CDR1 SGHNT, CDR2 YYREEE (reference sequence). V was pared by 1 base and J by 0 bases, with 7 bases between. CDR3 in DNA: TGTGCCAGCAGCTTGTGGCAGAACCAAGAGACCCAGTACTTC. Protein: CASSLWQNQETQYF.